The 25 T cell receptor beta chains below all came from one sample that was sequenced in a study of post-analysis software for immune sequencing data. The antigens for these receptors are not known. cDNA libraries of TCR beta carried unique molecular identifiers. TCRdb ran MiXCR on the PCR reads and lists one entry per CDR3 protein. The sample includes some 370,000 distinct CDR3 sequences, less than 35% of them seen just once. Points from the study as a whole: The study found TRBV5-6, TRBV5-1 and TRBV20-1 among about five TRBV segments more frequent in patients than controls.

Sequenced: blood. The receptor source for this set is a girl between 5 and 17 years old with multiple sclerosis.

This clonotype was recorded a few times. The V and J genes are TRBV5-1 and TRBJ1-1; 7 positions match TRBD1. The CDR3 contains 14 residues. Unmatched junction bases numbered 6, after V lost 2 bases and J lost 5 bases. Germline values: CDR1 SGHRS, CDR2 YFSETQ. CDR3 nucleotides: TGCGCCAGCAGCTTAAAAAACAGGGGTACTGAAGCTTTCTTT. It specifies CASSLKNRGTEAFF.

The chain combines TRBV5-6 with TRBJ2-5; possibly TRBD2 for D (6 bases). This CDR3 has 15 amino acids. Germline CDR1 is SGHDT and CDR2 is YYEEEE. V lost 3 bases and J lost 4, with 16 bases in between. CDR3 in DNA: TGTGCCAGCAGCTGGGGGACTCCCACGATAGAGACCCAGTACTTC. Translated, it gives CASSWGTPTIETQYF.

The chain joins TRBV6-5 to TRBJ1-2; 7 nucleotides agree with TRBD1. This CDR3 has 13 amino acids. Trimming at V came to 5 bases and at J to 4 bases, leaving 4 bases not matched to a gene. The germline V gene has CDR1 MNHEY and CDR2 SVGAGI. The CDR3 sequence: CASSPRGLYGYTF. DNA for the CDR3: TGTGCCAGCAGTCCTAGGGGGCTCTATGGCTACACCTTC.

This clonotype has only one observation. The genes are TRBV20-1 and TRBJ1-2; TRBD1 is a possible D gene (5 bases). The CDR3 totals 11 residues. V was shortened by 6 bases and J by 3 bases, with 8 bases between the two germline ends. Germline-derived CDR1 and CDR2 are DFQATT and SNEGSKA (reference sequence). The CDR3 spells CSAQGYYGYTF. The CDR3 DNA is TGCAGTGCCCAGGGTTACTATGGCTACACCTTC.

In this sample, this clonotype turned up a few times. The chain recombines TRBV5-1 with TRBJ2-3; 11 positions match TRBD2. Germline V CDR1 and CDR2: SGHRS, YFSETQ. The CDR3 totals 15 residues. The V segment lost 4 bases and the J segment 5 bases; nucleotides outside the gene matches: 6. CDR3 nucleotides: TGCGCCAGCAGCCCGTGGACTAGCGGGTTAGATACGCAGTATTTT. Amino acids: CASSPWTSGLDTQYF.

The chain is built from TRBV27 and TRBJ1-1; 7 bases line up with TRBD1. The ends lost 6 bases at V and 1 base at J; junction bases unmatched: 8. CDR1 MNHEY and CDR2 SMNVEV come from the germline V gene (reference sequence). The CDR3 totals 15 residues. CDR3 nucleotides: TGTGCCAGCAGCCTCGACAGGGCGGCGAACACTGAAGCTTTCTTT. This encodes CASSLDRAANTEAFF.

The gene calls are TRBV6-2 or TRBV6-3 and TRBJ2-4, with 7 bases lining up with TRBD2. From germline, CDR1 is MNHEY and CDR2 SVGEGT. The CDR3 has 14 residues. Trimming at V came to 8 bases and at J to 13 bases, leaving 17 bases not matched to a gene. The DNA of the CDR3 is TGTGCCAGCCAGGGCCCCGCCGGGGACTACGGGCAGTACTTC. This gives the protein CASQGPAGDYGQYF.

This clonotype was detected many times. This chain uses TRBV10-3 with TRBJ1-2; D gene unclear. CDR1 is ENHRY, CDR2 SYGVKD, per germline. Between the trimmed V and J ends, which lost 0 bases and 5 bases, there was a span of 10 bases. This CDR3 has 14 residues. In DNA form, the CDR3 reads TGTGCCATCAGTGAGTCGTCCGGGAATTATGGCTACACCTTC. It yields the protein CAISESSGNYGYTF.

The chain has TRBV29-1 and TRBJ2-1, with TRBD2 matching over 10 bases. The CDR3 contains 14 residues. Germline V lookup: CDR1 SQVTM, CDR2 ANQGSEA. Trimming removed 7 bases from V and 4 bases from J; junction bases left unmatched: 7. The CDR3 DNA follows: TGCAGCGGAGCGGGGGGGGCCTCGTACAATGAGCAGTTCTTC. Amino acid sequence: CSGAGGASYNEQFF.

This clonotype was observed a handful of times. The rearrangement joins TRBV28 to TRBJ2-3; 10 nucleotides match TRBD1. CDR3 length: 16 amino acids. Per the germline V gene, CDR1 is MDHEN and CDR2 is SYDVKM. V shed 2 bases and J 8 bases; nucleotides not matched to a gene: 10. This chain's CDR3 is CASSLGGQGGYGTQYF. The CDR3 nucleotides read TGTGCCAGCAGTTTAGGAGGACAGGGGGGTTATGGTACGCAGTATTTT.

This clonotype was seen a handful of times. Compared with germline, one end of the junction differs, possibly owing to a read error. The gene calls are TRBV18 and TRBJ2-5, with D tentatively TRBD1 (6 bases). The CDR3 runs 16 residues. Germline V gene lookup returns CDR1 KGHSH and CDR2 LQKENI. In nucleotides, the CDR3 is TGTGCCAGCCCACCACAGGGTCTGAACACCCGGGAGACCCAGTACTTC. The encoded protein is CASPPQGLNTRETQYF.

The chain combines TRBV29-1 with TRBJ2-7; 7 bases are shared with TRBD2. V lost 6 bases and J lost 5; bases outside the gene matches: 7. From germline, CDR1 is SQVTM and CDR2 ANQGSEA. The CDR3 has 12 amino acids. The CDR3 region has the DNA TGCAGCGTGCTGGGGGAGGGGAACGAGCAGTACTTC. It codes for CSVLGEGNEQYF.

V usage is TRBV2 and J usage is TRBJ2-7; 10 bases match TRBD2. The germline gives CDR1 SNHLY, CDR2 FYNNEI. The CDR3 length is 15 residues. V lost 1 base and J lost 4; bases outside the gene matches: 4. CDR3 nucleotides: TGTGCCAGCAGTGAAGAGCGGGGGGGGACTTACGAGCAGTACTTC. It translates to CASSEERGGTYEQYF.

This clonotype was counted a few times. The chain recombines TRBV5-6 with TRBJ1-2; D ambiguous. The length of the CDR3 is 11 residues. Germline loops: CDR1 SGHDT, CDR2 YYEEEE. Trimming cost V 4 bases and J 7 bases, with 8 bases left between them. CDR3: CASSVRTGYTF. Written as DNA, the CDR3 is TGTGCCAGCAGCGTGAGGACTGGCTACACCTTC.

Written as DNA, the CDR3 is TGCGCCAGCAGCCAAGTGGAACTTAGGGGAGATACGCAGTATTTT. Protein sequence: CASSQVELRGDTQYF. V usage is TRBV4-1 and J usage is TRBJ2-3; TRBD1 might be the D (5 bases). The CDR3 totals 15 residues. Between the trimmed V and J ends, which lost 1 base and 5 bases, there was a span of 13 bases. Germline CDR1 and CDR2: MGHRA and YSYEKL.

This clonotype turned up a few times. Written as DNA, the CDR3 is TGTGCCAGCAGCCCCTTTGCGGGGGGGCCAAAGACAGATACGCAGTATTTT. Translated, it gives CASSPFAGGPKTDTQYF. The chain links TRBV11-2 to TRBJ2-3; 9 nucleotides align to TRBD2. This CDR3 region has 17 residues. Germline V gene sequence: CDR1 SGHAT, CDR2 FQNNGV. The V gene end was trimmed by 5 bases and the J gene end by 3 bases; junction bases not matched to a gene: 12.

This chain links TRBV7-9 with TRBJ2-3; possible D gene TRBD2, 6 bases. CDR1 and CDR2 from the germline V gene are SEHNR and FQNEAQ (reference sequence). The CDR3 totals 16 residues. V was trimmed by 2 bases and J by 0 bases, leaving 12 bases between them. CDR3 nucleotides: TGTGCCAGCAGCTTAAGTCTAGCGAGTAGCACAGATACGCAGTATTTT. As protein: CASSLSLASSTDTQYF.

This clonotype was counted between two and nine times. The chain joins TRBV4-2 to TRBJ2-1; 8 nucleotides line up with TRBD2. J was trimmed by 9 bases and V by 2 bases; bases with no gene match: 9. Germline V gene data show CDR1 as LGHNA and CDR2 as YNFKEQ. The CDR3 is 15 residues long. The CDR3 region is CASSQPSRGAPEQFF. The CDR3 DNA follows: TGTGCCAGCAGCCAACCCTCGCGGGGGGCTCCTGAGCAGTTCTTC.

Only a few counts were recorded for this clonotype. This chain uses TRBV5-1 with TRBJ2-1, with 13 bases fitting TRBD2. CDR1 SGHRS and CDR2 YFSETQ come from the germline V gene. The V and J ends lost 0 bases and 5 bases, in that order; junction bases with no gene match: 14. This CDR3 spans 20 amino acids. CDR3: CASSLGRTSGGTVLHNEQFF. CDR3 DNA sequence: TGCGCCAGCAGCTTGGGGAGGACTAGCGGGGGCACAGTTCTCCACAATGAGCAGTTCTTC.

The chain uses TRBV29-1 and TRBJ2-5; a weak D match, TRBD1 (6 bases). The DNA end favors TRBJ2-7, so the J call may be wrong. This CDR3 contains 12 residues. CDR1 is SQVTM and CDR2 is ANQGSEA in the germline V gene. The DNA of the CDR3 is TGCAGCGTTGAGCCTACAGGGAGCGAGCAGTACTTC. This encodes CSVEPTGSEQYF.

The chain employs TRBV7-2 and TRBJ2-3; 11 nucleotides line up with TRBD2. The CDR3 is 16 amino acids. After removal of 4 bases from V and 5 bases from J, the junction contained 8 bases not matched to a gene. The germline CDR1 and CDR2 sequences are SGHTA and FQGNSA. The CDR3 region is CASSSASGGTRDTQYF. CDR3 sequence (DNA): TGTGCCAGCAGCTCCGCTAGCGGGGGGACACGAGATACGCAGTATTTT.

This clonotype came up a few times. The chain is built from TRBV12-3 or TRBV12-4 and TRBJ2-3, with D uncertain. The CDR3 is 15 amino acids. Deletions cut 5 bases from V and 4 bases from J, with 16 bases between. Here the CDR3 DNA reads TGTGCCAGCAGTCCGTTCGGTGGAGCATCAGATACGCAGTATTTT. The encoded protein is CASSPFGGASDTQYF.

This chain links TRBV12-3 or TRBV12-4 with TRBJ2-2, with a tentative D call TRBD2 (5 bases). The CDR3 covers 15 residues. The germline V and J ends were trimmed by 3 bases and 7 bases, with 15 bases remaining between them. In DNA form, the CDR3 reads TGTGCCAGCAGTTTTTGGGGAGAGGGCATCGGGGAGCTGTTTTTT. As protein: CASSFWGEGIGELFF.

The chain joins TRBV20-1 to TRBJ1-5; 9 nucleotides agree with TRBD1. Germline V lookup: CDR1 DFQATT, CDR2 SNEGSKA (reference sequence). The CDR3 runs to 15 residues. V was clipped by 3 bases and J by 6 bases; unmatched bases: 9. CDR3 bases: TGCAGTGCTAGTGTTACAGGGGGCTGGGGTCAGCCCCAGCATTTT. Translating gives CSASVTGGWGQPQHF.

With respect to this clonotype: At one end, the junction sequence differs from germline, possibly due to a read error. This rearrangement joins TRBV28 to TRBJ2-5; D possibly corresponds to TRBD1 (5 bases). CDR1 and CDR2 (germline): MDHEN, SYDVKM. This CDR3 comprises 16 residues. CDR3 residues: CASSLTLGMGLHEQCF. CDR3 in DNA: TGTGCCAGCAGTTTAACGTTGGGAATGGGGCTCCACGAGCAGTGCTTC.